This paragraph covers one T cell receptor beta chain sequence. Naive CD8 cells were CD45RO-negative, positively selected for CCR7, excluding terminally differentiated effector memory CD45RA+ cells. This entry is derived from a study of shared clonotypes between healthy human individuals. Here immunoSEQ multiplex PCR was the method, and the copy in TCRdb shows in-frame clones only, minus some. The sample includes roughly 1,800,000 clones, roughly 94% of them seen just once. Trimming removed 0 bases from V and 3 bases from J, with 12 bases in between. Germline assignment: CDR1 SGHAT and CDR2 FQNNGV. There are 15 residues in the CDR3.

The TCR was taken from a man younger than 35 in good health. The sample taken for sequencing was naive CD8+ T cells sorted from blood. The V gene is TRBV11-2, the J gene TRBJ2-7; tentatively, D is TRBD1 or TRBD2 (5 bases each). The CDR3 DNA reads as TGTGCCAGCAGCTTAGAAGGGACGATTGACTACGAGCAGTACTTC. Translation gives CASSLEGTIDYEQYF.